The next 26 T cell receptor beta chains were all read from a single sample in a study of T cells after yellow fever vaccination. One entry per CDR3 protein results from TCRdb running MiXCR on the 5' RACE reads. Found here are approximately 260,000 distinct CDR3 sequences, roughly 4.8% of them singletons; the top ten hold around 3.5%. This sample comprised CD4+ T cells sorted from PBMCs, obtained on the day of the yellow fever booster vaccination. The receptor set was obtained from a man aged 18 to 29 who received the YFV17D yellow fever vaccine.

This clonotype was counted ten times or more. This chain uses TRBV2 with TRBJ1-6; 8 bases line up with TRBD1. CDR1 and CDR2 from the germline V gene are SNHLY and FYNNEI. V lost 6 bases, J lost 0 bases, and 4 bases stayed unmatched. This CDR3 has 16 residues. The CDR3 sequence: CASRDRASSYNSPLHF. CDR3 coding DNA: TGTGCCAGCAGGGACAGGGCCAGCTCCTATAATTCACCCCTCCACTTT.

This clonotype occurred a few times. This CDR3 reads CASRPLDSMNTEAFF. The CDR3 region has the DNA TGTGCCAGCAGACCCCTGGACAGCATGAACACTGAAGCTTTCTTT. The rearrangement uses TRBV7-2 and TRBJ1-1; weak D call: TRBD1 (6 bases). Germline V gives CDR1 SGHTA, CDR2 FQGNSA. V was pared by 6 bases and J by 0 bases, with 14 bases between. There are 15 residues in the CDR3.

The chain couples TRBV5-4 to TRBJ2-3, with TRBD2 as a possible D gene (7 bases). Trimming stripped 3 bases from V and 4 bases from J, with 15 bases between. The length of the CDR3 is 15 residues. The germline V gene has CDR1 SGHNT and CDR2 YYREEE (reference sequence). In nucleotides, the CDR3 is TGTGCCAGCAGCTCGGGGGGCGCGATATCAGATACGCAGTATTTT. Translation: CASSSGGAISDTQYF.

In this sample, this clonotype turned up a few times. The chain carries TRBV3-1 and TRBJ2-1, with D tentatively TRBD2 (7 bases). The CDR3 is made up of 15 amino acids. The ends were cut back, 1 base at V and 7 bases at J, with 14 bases in the middle. CDR1 and CDR2 (germline): LGHDT, YNNKEL (reference sequence). The CDR3 sequence is CASSQVGGVGNEQFF. CDR3 bases: TGTGCCAGCAGCCAAGTAGGGGGGGTAGGGAATGAGCAGTTCTTC.

CDR3 residues: CASSYSDTIYEQYV. In nucleotides, the CDR3 is TGTGCCAGCAGTTACTCCGACACGATTTACGAGCAGTACGTC. The chain has TRBV6-2 or TRBV6-3 and TRBJ2-7; D unresolved. Germline lookup yields CDR1 MNHEY and CDR2 SVGEGT. The ends were cut back, 0 bases at V and 4 bases at J, with 10 bases in the middle. The CDR3 consists of 14 residues.

This chain joins TRBV7-2 and TRBJ1-6, with 7 bases lining up with TRBD1. The CDR3 runs to 13 residues. Germline assignment: CDR1 SGHTA and CDR2 FQGNSA. V lost 4 bases, J lost 7 bases, and 1 base stayed unmatched. In DNA, the CDR3 is TGTGCCAGCAGCTCGGACAGGAATTCACCCCTCCACTTT. It specifies CASSSDRNSPLHF.

This clonotype was seen only a few times. The gene calls are TRBV20-1 and TRBJ1-3; possibly TRBD1 for D (6 bases). The germline gives CDR1 DFQATT, CDR2 SNEGSKA (reference sequence). V lost 0 bases, J lost 0 bases, and 9 bases lay in between. The CDR3 is made up of 15 amino acids. The CDR3 reads CSARDRQASGNTIYF. The CDR3 nucleotides read TGCAGTGCTAGAGACCGACAGGCCTCTGGAAACACCATATATTTT.

The chain links TRBV20-1 to TRBJ2-1; perhaps D is TRBD1 or TRBD2 (6 bases each). The germline gives CDR1 DFQATT, CDR2 SNEGSKA (reference sequence). V was shortened by 2 bases and J by 10 bases, with 21 bases between the two germline ends. The CDR3 runs to 15 residues. The chain's CDR3 is CSARRPDGGSGEQFF. The CDR3 DNA is TGCAGTGCTAGACGACCAGACGGGGGCTCAGGGGAGCAGTTCTTC.

This clonotype came up a few times. The chain employs TRBV12-3 or TRBV12-4 and TRBJ2-7, with 8 bases lining up with TRBD1. The CDR3 runs 14 residues. V was pared by 7 bases and J by 5 bases, with 10 bases of the junction left unmatched. CDR3 DNA sequence: TGTGCCAGCACCTATTCGCGACAGGGGAACGAGCAGTACGTC. Amino acids: CASTYSRQGNEQYV.

This chain links TRBV20-1 with TRBJ2-5, with D possibly being TRBD1 or TRBD2 (5 bases each). This CDR3 comprises 13 residues. The germline V gene encodes CDR1 DFQATT and CDR2 SNEGSKA (reference sequence). Trimming left V 3 bases short and J 0 bases short, with 8 bases between. The CDR3 nucleotides are TGCAGTGCTAGGGGGACGGACCAAGAGACCCAGTACTTC. Amino acids: CSARGTDQETQYF.

The chain recombines TRBV18 with TRBJ2-2; TRBD1 matches at 7 bases. The V gene end was trimmed by 9 bases and the J gene end by 2 bases; junction bases not matched to a gene: 15. The CDR3 sequence is 17 residues long. From germline, CDR1 is KGHSH and CDR2 LQKENI. The CDR3: CASFPGTGTANTGELFF. In DNA form, the CDR3 reads TGTGCCAGTTTTCCCGGCACCGGGACAGCAAACACCGGGGAGCTGTTTTTT.

This clonotype was counted a few times. Written as DNA, the CDR3 is TGTGCCAGCAGCCAAGGAGCGGGGGATCACCAAGAGACCCAGTACTTC. Its protein is CASSQGAGDHQETQYF. The chain carries TRBV4-2 and TRBJ2-5; TRBD2 aligns across 8 bases. V gave up 1 base and J gave up 0 bases; unmatched junction bases: 4. This CDR3 is 16 amino acids long. Germline loops: CDR1 LGHNA, CDR2 YNFKEQ.

The chain has TRBV20-1 and TRBJ1-2, with D unclear. CDR3 length: 13 residues. V lost 0 bases and J 4 bases, leaving 9 bases between the germline ends. Germline CDR1 is DFQATT and CDR2 is SNEGSKA (reference sequence). Here the CDR3 reads CSAREGQFYGYTF. In DNA, the CDR3 is TGCAGTGCTAGAGAGGGTCAGTTCTATGGCTACACCTTC.

DNA for the CDR3: TGCGCCAGCGGTCGGGGGGGGCCTCGGGAGACCCAGTACTTC. It encodes CASGRGGPRETQYF. The chain combines TRBV4-1 with TRBJ2-5; 8 positions agree with TRBD2. CDR1 is MGHRA and CDR2 is YSYEKL in the germline V gene. This CDR3 region has 14 residues. After removal of 8 bases from V and 5 bases from J, the junction contained 10 bases not matched to a gene.

V gene TRBV30 combines with J gene TRBJ2-6; 8 bases match TRBD1. This CDR3 contains 16 residues. Germline V gene sequence: CDR1 GTSNPN, CDR2 SVGIG (reference sequence). The V gene end was trimmed by 5 bases and the J gene end by 0 bases; junction bases not matched to a gene: 6. The CDR3: CAWVRTGFSGANVLTF. The DNA for the CDR3 is TGTGCCTGGGTAAGGACAGGGTTCTCTGGGGCCAACGTCCTGACTTTC.

The V call is TRBV6-5, the J call TRBJ1-2, with 8 positions matching TRBD1. Looked up from germline, CDR1 is MNHEY and CDR2 is SVGAGI. CDR3 length: 17 residues. V was clipped by 6 bases and J by 4 bases; unmatched bases: 16. CDR3 protein: CASRDQGARDYLYGYTF. The DNA for the CDR3 is TGTGCCAGCAGGGACCAGGGGGCGCGGGACTATCTCTATGGCTACACCTTC.

This clonotype was recorded many times. The chain has TRBV7-3 and TRBJ2-2; D gene ambiguous. Trimming cost V 2 bases and J 0 bases, with 7 bases left between them. This CDR3 contains 15 residues. CDR1 is SGHTA, CDR2 FQGTGA, per germline. The CDR3 loop is CASSLGPANTGELFF. In nucleotides, the CDR3 is TGTGCCAGCAGCTTAGGCCCGGCGAACACCGGGGAGCTGTTTTTT. Complete variable domain (other parts from reference TRBV7-3 and TRBJ2-2): GAGVSQTPSNKVTEKGKYVELRCDPISGHTALYWYRQSLGQGPEFLIYFQGTGAADDSGLPNDRFFAVRPEGSVSTLKIQRTERGDSAVYLCASSLGPANTGELFFGEGSRLTVL.

This clonotype was detected ten times or more. The rearrangement links TRBV5-1 to TRBJ2-2, with 7 bases that match TRBD1. Losses at the gene ends were 5 bases for V and 3 bases for J; bases not matched to a gene: 7. The V gene's germline CDR1 is SGHRS and CDR2 YFSETQ. This CDR3 region has 15 residues. The CDR3 loop reads CASSRQGLDTGELFF. The CDR3 coding sequence is TGCGCCAGCAGTCGACAGGGTCTGGACACCGGGGAGCTGTTTTTT.

V gene TRBV5-1 combines with J gene TRBJ2-3; 8 nucleotides match TRBD2. The germline gives CDR1 SGHRS, CDR2 YFSETQ. After removal of 4 bases from V and 6 bases from J, the junction contained 7 bases not matched to a gene. This CDR3 region has 14 residues. This CDR3 reads CASSAMREVDTQYF. For the CDR3, the DNA is TGCGCCAGCAGCGCCATGCGGGAGGTGGATACGCAGTATTTT. The full variable domain, its missing parts supplied by reference TRBV5-1 and TRBJ2-3, is KAGVTQTPRYLIKTRGQQVTLSCSPISGHRSVSWYQQTPGQGLQFLFEYFSETQRNKGNFPGRFSGRQFSNSRSEMNVSTLELGDSALYLCASSAMREVDTQYFGPGTRLTVL.

This clonotype occurred many times. The rearrangement links TRBV2 to TRBJ2-3; D is perhaps TRBD1 or TRBD2 (5 bases each). This CDR3 region has 13 residues. The V end lost 7 bases, the J end lost 4 bases, and 12 bases lay between the germline ends. The germline CDR1 and CDR2 sequences are SNHLY and FYNNEI. CDR3 sequence: CASKQDLSDTQYF. The DNA of the CDR3 is TGTGCCAGCAAACAGGACTTGTCAGATACGCAGTATTTT.

The CDR3 spells CASSANWGETQYF. The CDR3 coding sequence is TGTGCCAGCAGTGCTAATTGGGGCGAGACCCAGTACTTC. The rearrangement uses TRBV2 and TRBJ2-5; perhaps TRBD1 as D (5 bases). From germline, CDR1 is SNHLY and CDR2 FYNNEI. V shed 4 bases and J shed 5 bases, with 11 bases lying between them. The CDR3 is made up of 13 amino acids.

CDR3 residues: CASSQDRPTHGYTF. CDR3 DNA: TGTGCCAGCAGCCAAGATAGACCGACCCATGGCTACACCTTC. This chain joins TRBV4-2 and TRBJ1-2, with no clear D. The CDR3 loop spans 14 amino acids. Germline assignment: CDR1 LGHNA and CDR2 YNFKEQ. The V end lost 0 bases, the J end lost 6 bases, and 11 bases lay between the germline ends.

The chain is built from TRBV20-1 and TRBJ2-7; 11 bases fit TRBD1. Germline V lookup: CDR1 DFQATT, CDR2 SNEGSKA (reference sequence). The V and J ends lost 2 bases and 2 bases, in that order; junction bases with no gene match: 5. The CDR3 sequence is 15 residues long. The CDR3 DNA is TGCAGTGCTAGATCCCCGGGACAGGGGGCCTACGAGCAGTACTTC. It specifies CSARSPGQGAYEQYF.

The chain links TRBV2 to TRBJ2-2; no reliable D call. The CDR3 loop spans 11 amino acids. V was cut by 4 bases and J by 7 bases, with 4 bases left in between. The germline V gene has CDR1 SNHLY and CDR2 FYNNEI. Here the CDR3 reads CASSGVGELFF. The CDR3 coding sequence is TGTGCCAGCAGTGGGGTCGGGGAGCTGTTTTTT.

This clonotype was counted at least ten times. The V and J genes are TRBV12-3 or TRBV12-4 and TRBJ2-1; weak D call: TRBD1 (5 bases). V lost 3 bases to trimming and J lost 7 bases, with 10 bases between them. The CDR3 consists of 13 residues. The CDR3 reads CASSLGQENEQFF. The CDR3 coding sequence is TGTGCCAGCAGTTTGGGGCAGGAGAATGAGCAGTTCTTC.

A few counts support this clonotype. The chain uses TRBV12-3 or TRBV12-4 and TRBJ1-6; 7 bases map to TRBD1. The junction had 11 bases not matched to a gene; V was cut back by 3 bases and J by 12 bases. The CDR3 sequence is 15 residues long. The CDR3 loop is CASSLQGGEKLPLHF. The CDR3 DNA is TGTGCCAGCAGTTTGCAAGGGGGCGAGAAATTACCCCTCCACTTT.